Each of the 17 T cell receptor beta chains below was sequenced from the same sample in a study of cytomegalovirus exposure and HLA in healthy donors. PCR was performed using 60 Vbeta and 13 Jbeta primers. Using immunoSEQ multiplex PCR, the repertoire was profiled, and TCRdb retains in-frame clones only, with some absent. This table has about 160,000 clones, 81% appearing once. The sequenced material came from PBMCs. The receptors stem from a woman between 50 and 59 years old in good health and CMV-seronegative.

Only a few counts were recorded for this clone. V gene TRBV6-1 combines with J gene TRBJ2-7; D unresolved. This CDR3 contains 11 residues. V shed 10 bases and J shed 1 base, with 8 bases lying between them. Germline V CDR1 and CDR2: MNHNS, SASEGT. CDR3 sequence reads: CATTRSYEQYF. In DNA form, the CDR3 reads TGTGCCACCACAAGATCCTACGAGCAGTACTTC.

V usage is TRBV20-1 and J usage is TRBJ2-1; TRBD2 matches at 12 bases. V was pared by 7 bases and J by 15 bases, with 7 bases of the junction left unmatched. Germline lookup yields CDR1 DFQATT and CDR2 SNEGSKA (reference sequence). This CDR3 has 11 amino acids. The CDR3 loop reads CSGSSGGATFF. The CDR3 DNA sequence: TGCAGTGGTTCTAGCGGGGGGGCCACGTTCTTC.

The chain couples TRBV6-6 to TRBJ2-7, with TRBD2 matching over 11 bases. Germline trimming cut 0 bases from V and 4 bases from J; bases unmatched to any gene: 2. In germline, CDR1 is MNHNY, CDR2 SVGAGI (reference sequence). CDR3 length: 15 amino acids. The DNA of the CDR3 is TGTGCCAGCAGTTACTCGGGACTAGCGGATTACGAGCAGTACTTC. Its translation is CASSYSGLADYEQYF.

The chain uses TRBV4-3 and TRBJ2-3; the D is unclear. The length of the CDR3 is 15 residues. The V end lost 0 bases, the J end lost 0 bases, and 7 bases lay between the germline ends. Germline-derived CDR1 and CDR2 are LGHNA and YSLEER. CDR3 DNA sequence: TGCGCCAGCAGCCAAGAGGGCTTAAGCACAGATACGCAGTATTTT. This translates into CASSQEGLSTDTQYF.

This sequence joins TRBV6-6 and TRBJ1-3, with a possible D match to TRBD1 (6 bases). CDR1 and CDR2 from the germline V gene are MNHNY and SVGAGI (reference sequence). Trimming pared 8 bases from V and 5 bases from J, leaving 10 bases between. This CDR3 contains 12 residues. The CDR3 sequence is CASRGARNTIYF. CDR3 nucleotide sequence: TGTGCCAGCCGGGGGGCTAGAAACACCATATATTTT.

The rearrangement uses TRBV7-2 and TRBJ1-1; D call uncertain. Trimming pared 2 bases from V and 7 bases from J, leaving 11 bases between. This CDR3 comprises 13 residues. From germline, CDR1 is SGHTA and CDR2 FQGNSA. CDR3 DNA sequence: TGTGCCAGCAGCTTATGGGGAGAACGTGAAGCTTTCTTT. Translation gives CASSLWGEREAFF.

The rearrangement uses TRBV6-6 and TRBJ1-6, with D unresolved. This CDR3 has 12 residues. Trimming shortened V by 6 bases and J by 10 bases, and 10 bases separated the two germline ends. Germline V gives CDR1 MNHNY, CDR2 SVGAGI (reference sequence). The DNA of the CDR3 is TGTGCCAGCAGCCTTAATCGGTCACCCCTCCACTTT. This translates into CASSLNRSPLHF.

In DNA, the CDR3 is TGCGCCAGCAGCTCACGGGACAGTAATTCACCCCTCCACTTT. This codes for CASSSRDSNSPLHF. The J gene is TRBJ1-6, the V gene TRBV5-1; 7 positions agree with TRBD1. CDR1 and CDR2 from the germline V gene are SGHRS and YFSETQ. The CDR3 runs to 14 residues. Trimming cost V 3 bases and J 6 bases; bases outside gene matches: 3.

The CDR3 nucleotides read TGTGCCAGCAGCCTTAGCGACACAGATACGCAGTATTTT. This translates into CASSLSDTDTQYF. This chain connects TRBV11-3 to TRBJ2-3; D might be TRBD2 (5 bases). Germline CDR1 SGHNT, CDR2 YENEEA. Trimming pared 5 bases from V and 2 bases from J, leaving 8 bases between. The CDR3 is 13 amino acids. Drawing the rest from reference TRBV11-3 and TRBJ2-3, the complete variable domain is EAGVVQSPRYKIIEKKQPVAFWCNPISGHNTLYWYLQNLGQGPELLIRYENEEAVDDSQLPKDRFSAERLKGVDSTLKIQPAELGDSAVYLCASSLSDTDTQYFGPGTRLTVL.

V is TRBV11-3 and J is TRBJ2-2, with 9 positions matching TRBD1. The J segment lost 5 bases and the V segment lost 5 bases, leaving 3 bases of the junction unmatched. From germline, CDR1 is SGHNT and CDR2 YENEEA. The CDR3 consists of 14 residues. The CDR3 loop reads CASSEGQGTGELFF. For the CDR3, the DNA is TGTGCCAGCAGCGAGGGACAGGGAACCGGGGAGCTGTTTTTT.

The V and J genes are TRBV21-1 and TRBJ1-1; the table calls TRBD1, which could not be checked here. TRBV21-1 is a pseudogene locus. The CDR3 runs to 16 residues. CDR3 residues: CASSKVRTGVGTEAFF. The CDR3 DNA sequence: TGTGCCAGCAGCAAAGTGAGGACAGGGGTTGGCACTGAAGCTTTCTTT.

CDR3 DNA: TGTGCCACCATGGACAGGCACTATGGCTACACCTTC. Translated, it gives CATMDRHYGYTF. The V gene is TRBV19, the J gene TRBJ1-2, with TRBD1 identical over 7 bases. The V segment lost 10 bases and the J segment 3 bases; nucleotides outside the gene matches: 5. CDR1 and CDR2 (germline): LNHDA, SQIVND (reference sequence). This CDR3 is 12 amino acids long.

The chain joins TRBV28 to TRBJ2-5; no definite D call. Germline CDR1 is MDHEN and CDR2 is SYDVKM. V gave up 4 bases and J gave up 5 bases, with 17 bases separating them. The CDR3 is made up of 15 amino acids. The DNA of the CDR3 is TGTGCCAGCAGTTCCGTATCAGGCGTTGCGGAGACCCAGTACTTC. Amino acids: CASSSVSGVAETQYF.

The rearrangement joins TRBV23-1 to TRBJ1-3; TRBD1 aligns across 7 bases. TRBV23-1 is reported as an ORF; its role is uncertain. The CDR3 length is 17 residues. V lost 6 bases, J lost 2 bases, and 13 bases stayed unmatched. CDR3 residues: CASRYVNDGTAGNTIYF. The CDR3 nucleotides are TGCGCCAGCAGGTACGTCAATGATGGGACAGCTGGAAACACCATATATTTT.

The gene calls are TRBV5-1 and TRBJ2-7; 9 bases align to TRBD1. The CDR3 totals 13 residues. The germline gives CDR1 SGHRS, CDR2 YFSETQ. J lost 9 bases, V lost 1 base, and 5 bases had no gene match. As DNA, the CDR3 is TGCGCCAGCAGCTTGCACAGGGGGCAGGCGCAGTACTTC. It codes for CASSLHRGQAQYF. The full variable domain, in which reference TRBV5-1 and TRBJ2-7 provide the parts outside the CDR3, is KAGVTQTPRYLIKTRGQQVTLSCSPISGHRSVSWYQQTPGQGLQFLFEYFSETQRNKGNFPGRFSGRQFSNSRSEMNVSTLELGDSALYLCASSLHRGQAQYFGPGTRLTVT.

Concerning this clone: Other DNA sequences in this sample translate to the same CDR3. The chain is built from TRBV7-2 and TRBJ1-2; no reliable D call. Deletions cut 0 bases from V and 7 bases from J, with 9 bases between. The CDR3 extends over 13 amino acids. Germline V gives CDR1 SGHTA, CDR2 FQGNSA. The CDR3 is CASSLAGSGGYTF. The CDR3 bases are TGTGCCAGCAGCTTAGCCGGGAGCGGTGGCTACACCTTC.

This chain links TRBV7-6 with TRBJ2-2, with TRBD1 matching 8 bases. Germline-derived CDR1 and CDR2 are SGHVS and FNYEAQ. CDR3 size: 15 residues. Losses at the gene ends were 5 bases for V and 4 bases for J; bases not matched to a gene: 6. The CDR3 sequence: CASSARGRFTGELFF. CDR3 nucleotide sequence: TGTGCCAGCAGCGCCAGGGGGCGCTTCACCGGGGAGCTGTTTTTT.